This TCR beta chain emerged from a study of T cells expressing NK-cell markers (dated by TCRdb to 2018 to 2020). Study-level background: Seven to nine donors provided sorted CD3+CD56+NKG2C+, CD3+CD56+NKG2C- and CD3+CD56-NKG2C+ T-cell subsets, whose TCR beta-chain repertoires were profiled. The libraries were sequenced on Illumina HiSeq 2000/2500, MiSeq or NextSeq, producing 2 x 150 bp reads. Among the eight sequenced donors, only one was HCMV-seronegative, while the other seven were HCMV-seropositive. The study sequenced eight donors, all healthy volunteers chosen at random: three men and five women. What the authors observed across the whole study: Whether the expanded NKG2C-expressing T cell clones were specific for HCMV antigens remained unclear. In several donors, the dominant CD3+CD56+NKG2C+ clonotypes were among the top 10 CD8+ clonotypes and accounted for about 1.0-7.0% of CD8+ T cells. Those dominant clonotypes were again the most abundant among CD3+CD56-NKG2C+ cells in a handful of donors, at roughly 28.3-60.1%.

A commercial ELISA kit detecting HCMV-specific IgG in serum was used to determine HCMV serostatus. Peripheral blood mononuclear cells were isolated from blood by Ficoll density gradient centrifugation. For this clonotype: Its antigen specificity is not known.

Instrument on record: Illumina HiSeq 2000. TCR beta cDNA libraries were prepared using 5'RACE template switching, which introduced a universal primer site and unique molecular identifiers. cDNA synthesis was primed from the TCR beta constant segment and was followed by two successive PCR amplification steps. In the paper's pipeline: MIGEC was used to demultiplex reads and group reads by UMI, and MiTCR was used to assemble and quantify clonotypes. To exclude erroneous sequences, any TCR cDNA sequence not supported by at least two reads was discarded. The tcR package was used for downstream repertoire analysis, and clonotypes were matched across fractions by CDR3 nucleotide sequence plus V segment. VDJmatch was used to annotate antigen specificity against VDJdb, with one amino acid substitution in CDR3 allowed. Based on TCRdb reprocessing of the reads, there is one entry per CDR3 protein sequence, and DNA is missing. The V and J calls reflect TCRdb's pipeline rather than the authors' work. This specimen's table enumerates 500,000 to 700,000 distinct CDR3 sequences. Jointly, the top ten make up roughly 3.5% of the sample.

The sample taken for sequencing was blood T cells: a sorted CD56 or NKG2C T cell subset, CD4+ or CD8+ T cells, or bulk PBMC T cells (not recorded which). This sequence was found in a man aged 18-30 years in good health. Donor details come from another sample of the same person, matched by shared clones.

The CDR3 is CSVEDPLAGGNNEQFF. The rearrangement combines TRBV29-1 with TRBJ2-1; absent DNA, TCRdb's TRBD2 call cannot be checked. From a lookup of the germline V gene, CDR1 and CDR2 are SQVTM and ANQGSEA. The CDR3 runs 16 residues from the cysteine to the phenylalanine. DNA is not on record.